The clone carrying this T cell receptor beta chain was seen only once. This entry is derived from a study of identical twins. The CDR3 runs to 14 residues. With V trimmed by 7 bases and J by 4 bases, 3 bases remained unmatched. In germline, CDR1 is SGHNT, CDR2 YENEEA. A universal primer site came from template switching; cDNA carried unique molecular identifiers. TCRdb independently ran MiXCR on the 5' RACE reads; one entry per CDR3 protein. Of approximately 500,000 distinct CDR3 sequences listed, 24% are singletons. The data were also submitted as part of a second study, on T cells expressing NK-cell markers. This second study says: About six donors showed dominant NKG2C+ clonotypes comprising roughly 1.0-7.0% of their CD8+ T cells.

This clonotype was obtained from a woman between 18 and 29 years old in good health. The rearrangement joins TRBV11-3 to TRBJ2-3, with TRBD2 matching 12 bases. Sequenced: CD4+ T cells sorted from blood. The CDR3: CASKTSGSSDTQYF. DNA for the CDR3: TGTGCCAGCAAGACTAGCGGGAGCTCAGATACGCAGTATTTT.